The 22 T cell receptor beta chains in this list originate from one sample, sequenced in a study of blood T cell repertoires in COVID-19. The data were produced by immunoSEQ multiplex PCR, yet TCRdb's version contains in-frame clones alone and is incomplete. In the table there are tens of thousands of clones, around 82% of which are singletons. The source material was peripheral blood. The receptors were sampled from a man older than 75 with active COVID-19.

This rearrangement joins TRBV6-6 to TRBJ1-4; 7 nucleotides agree with TRBD1. V was pared by 0 bases and J by 3 bases, with 1 base of the junction left unmatched. CDR1 and CDR2 from the germline V gene are MNHNY and SVGAGI (reference sequence). This CDR3 spans 15 amino acids. The CDR3 here is CASSYSTGPNEKLFF. The CDR3 region has the DNA TGTGCCAGCAGTTACTCGACAGGGCCTAATGAAAAACTGTTTTTT.

This chain connects TRBV28 to TRBJ1-6; D is possibly TRBD1 (6 bases). The CDR3 extends over 17 amino acids. The V gene's germline CDR1 is MDHEN and CDR2 SYDVKM. V was shortened by 4 bases and J by 7 bases, with 20 bases between the two germline ends. Here the CDR3 DNA reads TGTGCCAGCAGTTCAACAGGGTATTGGGGTGGCAATTCACCCCTCCACTTT. The encoded protein is CASSSTGYWGGNSPLHF.

The chain employs TRBV15 and TRBJ2-1; 11 nucleotides match TRBD2. The CDR3 consists of 16 residues. V lost 4 bases and J lost 4; bases outside the gene matches: 6. From germline, CDR1 is LNHNV and CDR2 YYDKDF (reference sequence). This chain's CDR3 is CATSKTGTSGYNEQFF. As DNA, the CDR3 is TGTGCCACCAGCAAAACCGGGACTAGCGGATACAATGAGCAGTTCTTC. Full variable domain (rest looked up from reference TRBV15 and TRBJ2-1): DAMVIQNPRYQVTQFGKPVTLSCSQTLNHNVMYWYQQKSSQAPKLLFHYYDKDFNNEADTPDNFQSRRPNTSFCFLDIRSPGLGDTAMYLCATSKTGTSGYNEQFFGPGTRLTVL.

The table lists this clone with a few counts. J is TRBJ1-5 and V is TRBV4-1; D unresolved. CDR3 length: 15 amino acids. Looked up from germline, CDR1 is MGHRA and CDR2 is YSYEKL. The V end lost 2 bases, the J end lost 0 bases, and 8 bases lay between the germline ends. The CDR3, as DNA: TGCGCCAGCAGCCAAACTGACATTAGCAATCAGCCCCAGCATTTT. Amino acids: CASSQTDISNQPQHF.

This chain connects TRBV7-2 to TRBJ2-1, with D perhaps matching TRBD2 (6 bases). CDR3 size: 16 residues. Between the trimmed V and J ends, which lost 5 bases and 7 bases, there was a span of 21 bases. The germline gives CDR1 SGHTA, CDR2 FQGNSA. CDR3 DNA sequence: TGTGCCAGCAGCCCGACCGGGGGTATGGGAGAAAATGAGCAGTTCTTC. Translating gives CASSPTGGMGENEQFF.

The chain links TRBV5-1 to TRBJ1-1, with TRBD1 matching over 8 bases. The germline CDR1 and CDR2 sequences are SGHRS and YFSETQ. Trimming took 7 bases from V and 4 from J; bases not matched to a gene: 12. The CDR3 consists of 15 residues. The CDR3 coding sequence is TGCGCCAGCTCCCCGCGAGATGACAGGGGCACTGAAGCTTTCTTT. This encodes CASSPRDDRGTEAFF.

CDR3 protein: CASRGQGINEQYF. The CDR3 DNA follows: TGTGCCAGCAGGGGACAGGGGATCAACGAGCAGTACTTC. V is TRBV6-5 and J is TRBJ2-7, with TRBD1 matching over 10 bases. CDR3 length: 13 amino acids. The germline CDR1 and CDR2 sequences are MNHEY and SVGAGI. J gave up 5 bases and V 6 bases, and 4 bases lay outside the gene matches.

J is TRBJ2-7 and V is TRBV5-1; a possible D gene is TRBD2 (7 bases). V was clipped by 0 bases and J by 3 bases, with 13 bases between them. Germline lookup yields CDR1 SGHRS and CDR2 YFSETQ. There are 15 residues in the CDR3. The CDR3 nucleotides read TGCGCCAGCAGCTTGGTGGGAGGGGGGAGCTACGAGCAGTACTTC. As protein: CASSLVGGGSYEQYF.

The chain combines TRBV9 with TRBJ2-5, with a tentative D call TRBD1 (5 bases). CDR3 length equals 14 residues. Germline CDR1 is SGDLS and CDR2 is YYNGEE. With 0 bases removed from V and 2 bases from J, the gap between germline ends came to 8 bases. The CDR3 sequence is CASSVEGLQETQYF. The CDR3 region has the DNA TGTGCCAGCAGCGTAGAGGGGCTACAAGAGACCCAGTACTTC.

The J gene is TRBJ2-3, the V gene TRBV3-1 (or the pseudogene TRBV3-2); 8 positions agree with TRBD1. V dropped 4 bases and J dropped 2; count of bases not matched to a gene: 5. The germline gives CDR1 LGHDT, CDR2 YNNKEL (reference sequence). This CDR3 is 15 amino acids long. This CDR3 is CASSLTGAPTDTQYF. Here the CDR3 DNA reads TGTGCCAGCAGCCTGACAGGGGCCCCCACAGATACGCAGTATTTT.

The chain joins TRBV28 to TRBJ1-5; D is undetermined. Trimming pared 3 bases from V and 3 bases from J, leaving 12 bases between. Per germline, CDR1 MDHEN and CDR2 SYDVKM. The CDR3 is 15 residues long. The DNA for the CDR3 is TGTGCCAGCAGTTTTGACGGGGATTCCAATCAGCCCCAGCATTTT. It yields the protein CASSFDGDSNQPQHF.

V usage is TRBV3-1 (or the pseudogene TRBV3-2) and J usage is TRBJ1-2; TRBD1 matches at 8 bases. After removal of 3 bases from V and 5 bases from J, the junction contained 2 bases not matched to a gene. This CDR3 has 13 residues. Germline V CDR1 and CDR2: LGHDT, YNNKEL (reference sequence). The CDR3 DNA reads TGTGCCAGCAGCCAGACAGGGGAATATGGCTACACCTTC. Translated, it gives CASSQTGEYGYTF.

The V call is TRBV30, the J call TRBJ2-1, with 7 positions matching TRBD2. V lost 0 bases to trimming and J lost 5 bases; unmatched junction nucleotides: 4. CDR3 length equals 14 residues. Germline V gives CDR1 GTSNPN, CDR2 SVGIG (reference sequence). The CDR3, as DNA: TGTGCCTGGAGTGTAAGACTAGCAGACAATGAGCAGTTCTTC. Translating it yields CAWSVRLADNEQFF. Drawing the rest from reference TRBV30 and TRBJ2-1, the complete variable domain is SQTIHQWPATLVQPVGSPLSLECTVEGTSNPNLYWYRQAAGRGLQLLFYSVGIGQISSEVPQNLSASRPQDRQFILSSKKLLLSDSGFYLCAWSVRLADNEQFFGPGTRLTVL.

The chain has TRBV7-3 and TRBJ2-7; TRBD1 agrees at 9 bases. Per the germline V gene, CDR1 is SGHTA and CDR2 is FQGTGA. This CDR3 has 15 amino acids. The J segment lost 3 bases and the V segment lost 0 bases, leaving 3 bases of the junction unmatched. The CDR3 DNA is TGTGCCAGCAGCTTAACGCCGGGACAGGGCTACGAGCAGTACTTC. This translates into CASSLTPGQGYEQYF. The variable domain in full, with the rest retrieved from reference TRBV7-3 and TRBJ2-7, is GAGVSQTPSNKVTEKGKYVELRCDPISGHTALYWYRQSLGQGPEFLIYFQGTGAADDSGLPNDRFFAVRPEGSVSTLKIQRTERGDSAVYLCASSLTPGQGYEQYFGPGTRLTVT.

This clone has only a few counts. This chain uses TRBV9 with TRBJ2-2; TRBD2 might be the D (5 bases). CDR3 length: 15 residues. CDR1 and CDR2 (germline): SGDLS, YYNGEE. V was pared by 3 bases and J by 1 base, with 10 bases between. In nucleotides, the CDR3 is TGTGCCAGCAGCGCGAGGGCAGGGAACACCGGGGAGCTGTTTTTT. This codes for CASSARAGNTGELFF.

The chain recombines TRBV4-1 with TRBJ2-7, with 7 bases lining up with TRBD2. After removal of 0 bases from V and 6 bases from J, the junction contained 5 bases not matched to a gene. The germline gives CDR1 MGHRA, CDR2 YSYEKL. The CDR3 runs 14 residues. The CDR3 DNA reads TGCGCCAGCAGCCAAGATCGGGGAGGGACCGAGCAGTACTTC. Encoded protein: CASSQDRGGTEQYF.

The chain recombines TRBV19 with TRBJ1-1; D remains unclear. The CDR3 has 15 residues. The germline V gene has CDR1 LNHDA and CDR2 SQIVND (reference sequence). V lost 3 bases and J lost 8, with 19 bases in between. The CDR3 DNA sequence: TGTGCCAGTAGTATGGCCCCACGAAGGAGGGAAGAAGCTTTCTTT. This sequence encodes CASSMAPRRREEAFF.

This chain connects TRBV7-2 to TRBJ2-3, with D uncertain. Trimming took 5 bases from V and 4 from J, leaving 7 bases between them. This CDR3 is built from 12 residues. Germline values: CDR1 SGHTA, CDR2 FQGNSA. The CDR3 loop is CASSPGPDTQYF. In DNA form, the CDR3 reads TGTGCCAGCAGCCCAGGCCCAGATACGCAGTATTTT.

This clone occurred once. The chain links TRBV18 to TRBJ2-3, with D perhaps matching TRBD2 (6 bases). This CDR3 spans 16 amino acids. Germline CDR1 KGHSH, CDR2 LQKENI. Deletions cut 3 bases from V and 0 bases from J, with 13 bases between. The CDR3 spells CASSPGGGGSTDTQYF. CDR3 bases: TGTGCCAGCTCACCCGGGGGAGGAGGGAGCACAGATACGCAGTATTTT.

The gene calls are TRBV7-6 and TRBJ2-3; D may be TRBD1 (5 bases). The CDR3 contains 13 residues. Deletions cut 1 base from V and 8 bases from J, with 10 bases between. Per germline, CDR1 SGHVS and CDR2 FNYEAQ. In nucleotides, the CDR3 is TGTGCCAGCAGCTTAGAGGGGTGGGGTACGCAGTATTTT. Protein product: CASSLEGWGTQYF. Full variable domain (outside the CDR3, taken from reference TRBV7-6 and TRBJ2-3): GAGVSQSPRYKVTKRGQDVALRCDPISGHVSLYWYRQALGQGPEFLTYFNYEAQQDKSGLPNDRFSAERPEGSISTLTIQRTEQRDSAMYRCASSLEGWGTQYFGPGTRLTVL.

The chain joins TRBV19 to TRBJ1-5, with D possibly matching TRBD1 (6 bases). The length of the CDR3 is 14 residues. From germline, CDR1 is LNHDA and CDR2 SQIVND (reference sequence). V was shortened by 7 bases and J by 5 bases, with 15 bases between the two germline ends. The CDR3 sequence: CASTTTGYYQPQHF. The CDR3 region has the DNA TGTGCCAGTACCACCACAGGGTATTATCAGCCCCAGCATTTT.

The chain is built from TRBV28 and TRBJ2-1; 8 positions agree with TRBD2. The germline CDR1 and CDR2 sequences are MDHEN and SYDVKM. V was pared by 2 bases and J by 7 bases, with 7 bases of the junction left unmatched. The CDR3 is made up of 15 amino acids. This chain's CDR3 is CASSLSGSLRNEQFF. The CDR3 DNA sequence: TGTGCCAGCAGTTTAAGCGGGAGTCTGAGAAATGAGCAGTTCTTC.